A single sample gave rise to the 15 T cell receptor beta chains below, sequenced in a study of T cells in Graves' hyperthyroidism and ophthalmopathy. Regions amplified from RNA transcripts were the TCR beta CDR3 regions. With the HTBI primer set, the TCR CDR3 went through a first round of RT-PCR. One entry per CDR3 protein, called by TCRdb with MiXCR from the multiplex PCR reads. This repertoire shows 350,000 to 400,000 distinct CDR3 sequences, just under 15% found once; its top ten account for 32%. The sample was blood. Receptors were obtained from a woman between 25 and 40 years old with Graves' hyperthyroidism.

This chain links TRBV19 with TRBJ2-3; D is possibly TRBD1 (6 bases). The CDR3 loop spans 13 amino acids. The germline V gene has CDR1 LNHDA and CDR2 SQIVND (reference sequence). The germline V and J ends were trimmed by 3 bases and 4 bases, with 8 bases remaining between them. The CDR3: CASSITGSDTQYF. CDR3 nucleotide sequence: TGTGCCAGTAGTATCACAGGGTCAGATACGCAGTATTTT. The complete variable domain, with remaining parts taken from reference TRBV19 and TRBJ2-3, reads DGGITQSPKYLFRKEGQNVTLSCEQNLNHDAMYWYRQDPGQGLRLIYYSQIVNDFQKGDIAEGYSVSREKKESFPLTVTSAQKNPTAFYLCASSITGSDTQYFGPGTRLTVL.

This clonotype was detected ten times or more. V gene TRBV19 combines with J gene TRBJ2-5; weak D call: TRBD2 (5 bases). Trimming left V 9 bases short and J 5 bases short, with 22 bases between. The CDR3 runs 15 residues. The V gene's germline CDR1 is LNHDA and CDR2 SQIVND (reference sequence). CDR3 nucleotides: TGTGCCAGCAAGGGTGGACTCCTGACCGGTGAGACCCAGTACTTC. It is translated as CASKGGLLTGETQYF. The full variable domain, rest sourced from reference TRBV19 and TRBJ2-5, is DGGITQSPKYLFRKEGQNVTLSCEQNLNHDAMYWYRQDPGQGLRLIYYSQIVNDFQKGDIAEGYSVSREKKESFPLTVTSAQKNPTAFYLCASKGGLLTGETQYFGPGTRLLVL.

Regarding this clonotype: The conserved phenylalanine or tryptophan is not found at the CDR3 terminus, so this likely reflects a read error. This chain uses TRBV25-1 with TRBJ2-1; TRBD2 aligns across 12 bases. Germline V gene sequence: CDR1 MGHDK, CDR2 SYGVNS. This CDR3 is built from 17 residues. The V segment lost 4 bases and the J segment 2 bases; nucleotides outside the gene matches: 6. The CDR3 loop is CASSGSLAGGPYNEQFL. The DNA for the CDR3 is TGTGCCAGCAGTGGATCACTAGCGGGAGGTCCCTACAATGAGCAGTTCCTC.

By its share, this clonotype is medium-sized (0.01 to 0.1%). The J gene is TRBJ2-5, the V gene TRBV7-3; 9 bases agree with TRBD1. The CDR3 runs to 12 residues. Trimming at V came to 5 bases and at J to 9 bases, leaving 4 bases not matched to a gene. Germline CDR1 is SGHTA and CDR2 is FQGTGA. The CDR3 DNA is TGTGCCAGCAGCCCCGGGACAGGGTCCCAGTACTTC. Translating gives CASSPGTGSQYF.

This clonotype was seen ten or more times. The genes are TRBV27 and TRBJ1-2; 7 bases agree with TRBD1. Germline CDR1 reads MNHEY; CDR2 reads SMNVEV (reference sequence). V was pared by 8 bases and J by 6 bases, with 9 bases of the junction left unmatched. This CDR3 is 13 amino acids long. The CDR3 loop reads CASGIQGLDGYTF. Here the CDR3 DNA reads TGTGCCAGCGGTATACAGGGGTTGGATGGCTACACCTTC.

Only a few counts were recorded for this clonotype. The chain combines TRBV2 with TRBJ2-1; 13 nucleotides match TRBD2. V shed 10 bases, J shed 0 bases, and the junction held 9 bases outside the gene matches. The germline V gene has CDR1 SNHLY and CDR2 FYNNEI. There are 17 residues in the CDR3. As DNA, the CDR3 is TGTGCCACCTGGGGACTAGCGGGACCTAGCTCCTACAATGAGCAGTTCTTC. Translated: CATWGLAGPSSYNEQFF.

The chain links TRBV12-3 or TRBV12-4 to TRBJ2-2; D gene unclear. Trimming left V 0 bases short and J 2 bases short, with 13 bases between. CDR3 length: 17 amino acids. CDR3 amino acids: CASSLARWGFNTGELFF. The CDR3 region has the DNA TGTGCCAGCAGTTTAGCGCGATGGGGTTTCAACACCGGGGAGCTGTTTTTT.

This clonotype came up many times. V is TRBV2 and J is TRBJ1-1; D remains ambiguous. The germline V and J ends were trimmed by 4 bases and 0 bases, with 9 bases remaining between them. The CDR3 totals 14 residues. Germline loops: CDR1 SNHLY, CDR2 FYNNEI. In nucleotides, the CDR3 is TGTGCCAGCAGTGTGACACTCATGAACACTGAAGCTTTCTTT. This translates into CASSVTLMNTEAFF.

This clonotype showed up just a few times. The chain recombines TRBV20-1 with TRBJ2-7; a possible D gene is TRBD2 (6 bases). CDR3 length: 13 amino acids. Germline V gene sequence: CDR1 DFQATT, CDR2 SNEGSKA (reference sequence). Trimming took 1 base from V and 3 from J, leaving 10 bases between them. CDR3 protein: CSARAGTGYEQYF. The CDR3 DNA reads TGCAGTGCTAGAGCCGGGACTGGCTACGAGCAGTACTTC.

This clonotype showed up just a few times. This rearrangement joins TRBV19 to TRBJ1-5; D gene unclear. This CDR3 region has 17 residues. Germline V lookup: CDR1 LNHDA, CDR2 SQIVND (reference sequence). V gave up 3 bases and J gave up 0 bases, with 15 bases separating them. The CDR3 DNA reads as TGTGCCAGTAGTATTCCCCCTACAGAGCTTAGCAATCAGCCCCAGCATTTT. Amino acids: CASSIPPTELSNQPQHF.

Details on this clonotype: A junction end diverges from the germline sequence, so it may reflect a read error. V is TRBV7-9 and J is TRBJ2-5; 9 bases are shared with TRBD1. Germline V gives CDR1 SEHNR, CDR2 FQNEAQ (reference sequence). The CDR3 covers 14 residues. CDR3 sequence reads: CASSFGTGLETQYF. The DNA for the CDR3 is TGTGCCAGCAGCTTCGGGACAGGGCTAGAGACCCAGTACTTT.

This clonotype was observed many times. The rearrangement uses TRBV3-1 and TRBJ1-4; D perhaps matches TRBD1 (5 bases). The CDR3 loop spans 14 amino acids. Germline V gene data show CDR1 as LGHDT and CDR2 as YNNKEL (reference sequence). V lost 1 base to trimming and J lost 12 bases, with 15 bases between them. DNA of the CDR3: TGTGCCAGCAGCCAAGTCTCCGGGGCCCTTGAACTGTTTTTT. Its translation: CASSQVSGALELFF.

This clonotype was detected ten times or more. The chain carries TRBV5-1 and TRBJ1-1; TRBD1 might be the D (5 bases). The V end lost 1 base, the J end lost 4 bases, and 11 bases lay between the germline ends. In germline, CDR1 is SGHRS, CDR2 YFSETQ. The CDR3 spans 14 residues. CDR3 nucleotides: TGCGCCAGCAGCTTGCAAGGGGTTGTCACTGAAGCTTTCTTT. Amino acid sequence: CASSLQGVVTEAFF. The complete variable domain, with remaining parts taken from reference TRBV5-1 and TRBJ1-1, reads KAGVTQTPRYLIKTRGQQVTLSCSPISGHRSVSWYQQTPGQGLQFLFEYFSETQRNKGNFPGRFSGRQFSNSRSEMNVSTLELGDSALYLCASSLQGVVTEAFFGQGTRLTVV.

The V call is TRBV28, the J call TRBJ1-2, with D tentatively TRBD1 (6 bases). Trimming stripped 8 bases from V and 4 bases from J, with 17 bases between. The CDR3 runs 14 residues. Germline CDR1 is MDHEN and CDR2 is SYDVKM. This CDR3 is CASRNSGGPYGYTF. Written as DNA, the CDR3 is TGTGCCAGCCGTAACTCCGGGGGCCCCTATGGCTACACCTTC.

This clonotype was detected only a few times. CDR3 sequence (DNA): TGTGCCAGCAGTCCGCAAAACAATCAGCCCCAGCATTTT. Translated, it gives CASSPQNNQPQHF. V and J are TRBV6-2 or TRBV6-3 and TRBJ1-5; unclear D gene. Per the germline V gene, CDR1 is MNHEY and CDR2 is SVGEGT. There are 13 residues in the CDR3. Trimming shortened V by 5 bases and J by 3 bases, and 8 bases separated the two germline ends.